The clone carrying this T cell receptor beta chain was found a few times. The target antigen is unknown. This specimen comes from a study of beta chain features in type 1 diabetes. The CDR3 length is 14 residues. In germline, CDR1 is SGHNT, CDR2 YYREEE (reference sequence). V was shortened by 4 bases and J by 5 bases, with 16 bases between the two germline ends. Via CD45RO/CCR7/CD25/CD127/CD95/CD27, cells of the CD4+ naive, central memory, regulatory and stem cell-like memory subsets were sorted. Study results and caveats: In every one of the four CD4+ subsets, TCRB CDR3s were moderately but significantly shorter in Type 1 diabetes patients.

All of the isolated RNA was reverse transcribed, so expressed TCRB transcripts were sequenced. TCRdb keeps only in-frame clones here, not all; method: immunoSEQ multiplex PCR. This sample yields 640,000 or so clones, of which over 12% are seen a single time; 0.04% belongs to the top ten. This receptor was identified in a man between 18 and 29 years old with type 1 diabetes. Sequenced sample: naive CD4+ T cells from blood. This chain uses TRBV5-4 with TRBJ2-7; D remains ambiguous. This chain's CDR3 is CASSRLVGSDEQYF. CDR3 nucleotide sequence: TGTGCCAGCAGCCGTCTAGTGGGCTCGGACGAGCAGTACTTC.